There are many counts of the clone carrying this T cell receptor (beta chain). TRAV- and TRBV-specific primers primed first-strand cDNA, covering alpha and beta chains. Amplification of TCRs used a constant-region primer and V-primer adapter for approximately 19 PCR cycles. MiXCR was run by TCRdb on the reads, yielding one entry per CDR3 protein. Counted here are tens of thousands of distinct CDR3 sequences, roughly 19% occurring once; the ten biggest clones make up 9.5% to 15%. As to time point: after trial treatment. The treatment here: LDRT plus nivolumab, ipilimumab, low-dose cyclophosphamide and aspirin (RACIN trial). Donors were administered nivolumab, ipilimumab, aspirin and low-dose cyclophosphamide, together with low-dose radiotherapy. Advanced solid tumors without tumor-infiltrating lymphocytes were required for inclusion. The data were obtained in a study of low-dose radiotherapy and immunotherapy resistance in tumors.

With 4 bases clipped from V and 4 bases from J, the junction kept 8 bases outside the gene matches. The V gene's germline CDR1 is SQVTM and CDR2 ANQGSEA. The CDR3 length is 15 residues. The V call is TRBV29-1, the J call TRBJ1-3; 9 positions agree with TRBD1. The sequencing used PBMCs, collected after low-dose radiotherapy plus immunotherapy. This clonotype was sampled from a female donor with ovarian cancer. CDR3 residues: CSVGKPDRGGNTIYF. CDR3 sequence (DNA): TGCAGCGTTGGGAAGCCGGACAGGGGAGGAAACACCATATATTTT.